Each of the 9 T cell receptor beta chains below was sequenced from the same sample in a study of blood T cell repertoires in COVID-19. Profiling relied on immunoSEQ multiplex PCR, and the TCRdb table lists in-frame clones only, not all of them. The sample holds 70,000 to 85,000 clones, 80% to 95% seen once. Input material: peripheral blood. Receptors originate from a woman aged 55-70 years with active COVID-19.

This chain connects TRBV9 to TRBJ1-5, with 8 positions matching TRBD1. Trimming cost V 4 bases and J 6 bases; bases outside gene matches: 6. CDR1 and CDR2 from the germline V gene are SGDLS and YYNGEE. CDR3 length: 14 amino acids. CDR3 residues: CASSLGQGGQPQHF. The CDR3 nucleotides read TGTGCCAGCAGCCTAGGACAGGGAGGTCAGCCCCAGCATTTT.

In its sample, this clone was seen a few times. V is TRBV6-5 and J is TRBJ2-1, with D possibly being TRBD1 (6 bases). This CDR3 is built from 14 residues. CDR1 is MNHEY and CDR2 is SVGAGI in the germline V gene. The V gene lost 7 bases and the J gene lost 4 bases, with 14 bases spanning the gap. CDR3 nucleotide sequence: TGTGCCAGCATCAGACAGGAAATTTACAATGAGCAGTTCTTC. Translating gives CASIRQEIYNEQFF.

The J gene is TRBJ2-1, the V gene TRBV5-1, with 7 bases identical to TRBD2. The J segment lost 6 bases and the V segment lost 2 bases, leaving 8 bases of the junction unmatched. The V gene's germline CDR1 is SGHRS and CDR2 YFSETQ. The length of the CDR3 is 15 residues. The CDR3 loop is CASSLSPLAANEQFF. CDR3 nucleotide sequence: TGCGCCAGCAGCTTATCACCGCTAGCGGCCAATGAGCAGTTCTTC.

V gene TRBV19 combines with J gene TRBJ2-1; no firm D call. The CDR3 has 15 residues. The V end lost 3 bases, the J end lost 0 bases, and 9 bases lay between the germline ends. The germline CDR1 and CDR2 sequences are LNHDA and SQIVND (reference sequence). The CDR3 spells CASSIKLISYNEQFF. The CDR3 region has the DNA TGTGCCAGTAGTATTAAGCTAATCTCCTACAATGAGCAGTTCTTC.

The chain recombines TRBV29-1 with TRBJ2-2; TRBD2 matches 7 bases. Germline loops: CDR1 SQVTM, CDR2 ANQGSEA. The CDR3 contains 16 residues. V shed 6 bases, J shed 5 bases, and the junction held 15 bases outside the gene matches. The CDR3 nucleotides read TGCAGCGTCGCCGCCCCTAGCGGTACCTTAACCGGGGAGCTGTTTTTT. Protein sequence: CSVAAPSGTLTGELFF.

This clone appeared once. The CDR3 DNA reads as TGTGCCAGCAGCAAAGTCGTCGGGAGGACAGGGGAGTTCGGCGGCTACACCTTC. Amino acids: CASSKVVGRTGEFGGYTF. The rearrangement uses TRBV21-1 and TRBJ1-2; the table gives TRBD1 as D, unverified against the DNA. TRBV21-1 is shown as a pseudogene. The CDR3 length is 18 residues.

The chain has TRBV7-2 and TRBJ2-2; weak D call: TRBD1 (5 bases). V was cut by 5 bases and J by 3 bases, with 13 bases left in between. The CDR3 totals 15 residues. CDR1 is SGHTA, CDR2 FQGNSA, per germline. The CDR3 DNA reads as TGTGCCAGCAGCGCTCGGACAATAGACACCGGGGAGCTGTTTTTT. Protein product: CASSARTIDTGELFF.

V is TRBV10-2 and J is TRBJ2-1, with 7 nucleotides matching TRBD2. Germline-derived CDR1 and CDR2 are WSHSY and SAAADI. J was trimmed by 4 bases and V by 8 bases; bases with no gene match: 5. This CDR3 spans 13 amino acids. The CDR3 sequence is CASLSGPYNEQFF. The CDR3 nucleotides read TGCGCCAGCCTTAGCGGGCCGTACAATGAGCAGTTCTTC.

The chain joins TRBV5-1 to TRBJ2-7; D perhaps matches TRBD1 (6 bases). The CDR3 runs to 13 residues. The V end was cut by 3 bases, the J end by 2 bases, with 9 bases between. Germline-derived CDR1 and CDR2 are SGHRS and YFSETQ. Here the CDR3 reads CASSSGTPYEQYF. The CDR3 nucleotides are TGCGCCAGCAGCTCCGGGACACCCTACGAGCAGTACTTC. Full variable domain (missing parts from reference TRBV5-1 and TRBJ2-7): KAGVTQTPRYLIKTRGQQVTLSCSPISGHRSVSWYQQTPGQGLQFLFEYFSETQRNKGNFPGRFSGRQFSNSRSEMNVSTLELGDSALYLCASSSGTPYEQYFGPGTRLTVT.